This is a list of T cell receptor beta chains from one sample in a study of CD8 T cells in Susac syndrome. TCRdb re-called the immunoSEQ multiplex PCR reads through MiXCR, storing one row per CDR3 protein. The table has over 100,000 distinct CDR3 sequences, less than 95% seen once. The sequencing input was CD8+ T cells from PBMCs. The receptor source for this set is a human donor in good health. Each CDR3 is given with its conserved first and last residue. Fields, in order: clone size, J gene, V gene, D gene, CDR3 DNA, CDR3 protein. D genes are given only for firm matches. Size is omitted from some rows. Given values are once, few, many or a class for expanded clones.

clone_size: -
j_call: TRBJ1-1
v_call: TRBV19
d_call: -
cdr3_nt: TGTGCCAGTAGTATCCCAGGGGAGGCTTTCTTT
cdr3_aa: CASSIPGEAFF

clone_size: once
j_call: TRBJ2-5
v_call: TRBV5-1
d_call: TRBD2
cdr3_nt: TGCGCCAGCGGCCACTCTAGCGGTCAAGAGACCCAGTACTTC
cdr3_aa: CASGHSSGQETQYF

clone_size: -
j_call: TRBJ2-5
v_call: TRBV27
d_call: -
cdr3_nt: TGTGCCAGCAGTTTATATAAGGGCAGCGACACCCAGTACTTC
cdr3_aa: CASSLYKGSDTQYF

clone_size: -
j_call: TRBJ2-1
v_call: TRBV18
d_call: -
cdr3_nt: TGTGCCAGCTCACCACCTGAGAGCTCCTACAATGAGCAGTTCTTC
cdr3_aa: CASSPPESSYNEQFF

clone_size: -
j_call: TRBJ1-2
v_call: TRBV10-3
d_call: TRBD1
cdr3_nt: TGTGCCATCAGCGTACAGGGGGCGGGCGATGGCTACACCTTC
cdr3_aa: CAISVQGAGDGYTF

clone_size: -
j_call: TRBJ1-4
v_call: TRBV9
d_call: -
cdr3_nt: TGTGCCAGCAGCGTAGTAGCAGGGGTTGGAGAAAAACTGTTTTTT
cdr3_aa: CASSVVAGVGEKLFF

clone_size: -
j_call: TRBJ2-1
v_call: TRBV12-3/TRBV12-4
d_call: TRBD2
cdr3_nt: TGTGCCAGCAGTTTACTAACTAGCGGTGAGCAGTTCTTC
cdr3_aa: CASSLLTSGEQFF

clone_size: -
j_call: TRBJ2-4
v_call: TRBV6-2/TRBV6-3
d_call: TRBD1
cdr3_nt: TGTGCCAGCAGCACTTCGCTGGGACAGGGGTCGAAAAACATTCAGTACTTC
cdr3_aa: CASSTSLGQGSKNIQYF

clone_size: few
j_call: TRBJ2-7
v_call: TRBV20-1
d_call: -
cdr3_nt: TGCAGTGCTTCCCCCTGGAAACAGGTCCCCTACGAGCAGTACTTC
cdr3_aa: CSASPWKQVPYEQYF

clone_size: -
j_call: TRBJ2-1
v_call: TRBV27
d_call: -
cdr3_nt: TGTGCCAGCAGCCTAGGGGGTAGCCCCTACAATGAGCAGTTCTTC
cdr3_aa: CASSLGGSPYNEQFF

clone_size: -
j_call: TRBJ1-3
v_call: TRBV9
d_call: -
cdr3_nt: TGTGCCAGCAGCGTAGGGAAAGGAAACACCATATATTTT
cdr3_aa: CASSVGKGNTIYF

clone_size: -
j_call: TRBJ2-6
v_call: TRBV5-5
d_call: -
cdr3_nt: TGTGCCAGCAGCTCCTTCAACTCTGGGGCCAACGTCCTGACTTTC
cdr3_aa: CASSSFNSGANVLTF

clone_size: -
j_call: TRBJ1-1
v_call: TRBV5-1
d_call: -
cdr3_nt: TGCGCCAGCAGCTTGGCCGGGCAGACGAACACTGAAGCTTTCTTT
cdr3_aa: CASSLAGQTNTEAFF

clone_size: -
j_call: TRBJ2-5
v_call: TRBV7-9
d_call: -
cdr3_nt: TGTGCCAGCAGTATCTACAGGGACGAGGAGACCCAGTACTTC
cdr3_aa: CASSIYRDEETQYF

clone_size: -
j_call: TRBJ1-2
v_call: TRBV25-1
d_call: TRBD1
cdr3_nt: TGTGCCAGCAGTGAATCCGGGACAGGATTAAATGGCTACACCTTC
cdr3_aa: CASSESGTGLNGYTF

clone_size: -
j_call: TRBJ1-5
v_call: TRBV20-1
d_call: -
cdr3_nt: TGCAGTGCTCCCAACGGACCCTCTGTGGGTTGGCCCCAGCATTTT
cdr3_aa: CSAPNGPSVGWPQHF

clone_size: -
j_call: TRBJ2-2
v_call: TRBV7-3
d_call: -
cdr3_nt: TGTGCCAGCAGCTTAAGGCAGGGTCCCGGGGAGCTGTTTTTT
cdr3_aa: CASSLRQGPGELFF

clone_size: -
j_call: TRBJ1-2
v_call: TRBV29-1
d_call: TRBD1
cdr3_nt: TGCAGCGTTGAAGCGGGACAGACGGACTACACCTTC
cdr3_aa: CSVEAGQTDYTF

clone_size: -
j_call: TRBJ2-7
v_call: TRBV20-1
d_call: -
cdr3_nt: TGCAGTGCCCAGAAGCCCGGTGCGGTGGCCTACGAGCAGTACTTC
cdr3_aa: CSAQKPGAVAYEQYF

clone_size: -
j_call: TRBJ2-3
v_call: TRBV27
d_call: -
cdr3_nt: TGTGCCAGCAGTTACGCAAGCACAGATACGCAGTATTTT
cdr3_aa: CASSYASTDTQYF

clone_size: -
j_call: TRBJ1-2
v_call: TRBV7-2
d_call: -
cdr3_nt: TGTGCCAGCAGCGTCCGACTGTATGGCTACACCTTC
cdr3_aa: CASSVRLYGYTF

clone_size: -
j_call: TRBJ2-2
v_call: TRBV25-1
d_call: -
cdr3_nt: TGTGCCAGCAGTGCAGACAGGATCACCGGGGAGCTGTTTTTT
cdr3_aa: CASSADRITGELFF

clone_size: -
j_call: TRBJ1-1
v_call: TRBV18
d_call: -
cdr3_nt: TGTGCCAGCTCACCCCGTCACCTCGAGGGGGGAACTGAAGCTTTCTTT
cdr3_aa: CASSPRHLEGGTEAFF

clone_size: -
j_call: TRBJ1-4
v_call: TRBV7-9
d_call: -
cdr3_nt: TGTGCCAGCAGTCGGGCAGGGGAATCAACTAATGAAAAACTGTTTTTT
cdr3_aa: CASSRAGESTNEKLFF

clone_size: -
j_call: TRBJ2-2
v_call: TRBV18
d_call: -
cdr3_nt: TGTGCCAGCTCAACAATCGGGGAGCTGTTTTTT
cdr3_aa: CASSTIGELFF

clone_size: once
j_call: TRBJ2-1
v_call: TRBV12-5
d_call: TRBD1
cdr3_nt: TGTGCTAGTGGTTTGGTCCCTAGTAGACAGGGGACCTACAATGAGCAGTTCTTC
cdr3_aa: CASGLVPSRQGTYNEQFF

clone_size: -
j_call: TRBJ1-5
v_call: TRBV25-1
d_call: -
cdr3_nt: TGTGCCAGCAGTGAATCGGTAACGGGTTACAATCAGCCCCAGCATTTT
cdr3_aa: CASSESVTGYNQPQHF

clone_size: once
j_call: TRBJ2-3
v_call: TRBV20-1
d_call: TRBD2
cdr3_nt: TGCAGTGCTGGGGGGGTACCGGCGAACACAGATACGCAGTATTTT
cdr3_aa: CSAGGVPANTDTQYF

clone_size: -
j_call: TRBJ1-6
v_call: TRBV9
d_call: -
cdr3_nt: TGTGCCAGCAGCGGACCGCCAGGGAATAGTTCACCCCTCCACTTT
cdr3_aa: CASSGPPGNSSPLHF

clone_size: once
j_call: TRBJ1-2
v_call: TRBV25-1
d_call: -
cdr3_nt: TGTGCCAGCAGTGAGATTAATGGCTACACCTTC
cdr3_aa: CASSEINGYTF

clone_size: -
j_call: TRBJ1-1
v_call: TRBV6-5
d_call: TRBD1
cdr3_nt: TGTGCCAGCAGTGACGGGACAGGGGTAACTGAAGCTTTCTTT
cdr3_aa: CASSDGTGVTEAFF

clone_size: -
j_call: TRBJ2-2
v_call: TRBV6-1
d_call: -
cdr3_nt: TGTGCCAGTGACAGGCCCCTCACCGGGGAGCTGTTTTTT
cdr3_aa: CASDRPLTGELFF

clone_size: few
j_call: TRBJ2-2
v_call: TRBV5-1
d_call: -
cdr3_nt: TGCGCCAGCAGCTTGTCGGACAGACGGCACGGGGAGCTGTTTTTT
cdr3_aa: CASSLSDRRHGELFF

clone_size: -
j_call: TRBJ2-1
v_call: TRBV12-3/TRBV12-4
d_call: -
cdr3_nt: TGTGCCCCAGTTTTACTCCCTGGCCCTTACAATGAGCAGTTCTTC
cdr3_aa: CAPVLLPGPYNEQFF

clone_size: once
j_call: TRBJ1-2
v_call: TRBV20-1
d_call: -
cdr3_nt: TGCAGTGGGAAGACGGATCAAAACTATGGCTACACCTTC
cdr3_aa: CSGKTDQNYGYTF

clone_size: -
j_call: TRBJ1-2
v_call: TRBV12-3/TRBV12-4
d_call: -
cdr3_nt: TGTGCCAGCAGTCGACAGAACTATGGCTACACCTTC
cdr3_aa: CASSRQNYGYTF

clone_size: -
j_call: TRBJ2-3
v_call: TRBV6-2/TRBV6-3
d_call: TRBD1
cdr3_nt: TGTGCCAGCAGTTACAGAGACAGGGACGCCGAGGATACGCAGTATTTT
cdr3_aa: CASSYRDRDAEDTQYF

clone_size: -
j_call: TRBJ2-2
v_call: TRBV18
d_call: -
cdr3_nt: TGTGCCAGCTCACGATCGCCAGGGGACACCGGGGAGCTGTTTTTT
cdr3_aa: CASSRSPGDTGELFF

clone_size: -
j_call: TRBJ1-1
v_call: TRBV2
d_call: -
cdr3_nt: TGTGCCAGCAGTGTGGACGGACGGAGCGGAGCTTTCTTT
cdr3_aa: CASSVDGRSGAFF

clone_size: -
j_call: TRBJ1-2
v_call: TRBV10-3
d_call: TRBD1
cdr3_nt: TGTGCCATCAGATCAGGGGGCGTCCGGTATGGCTACACCTTC
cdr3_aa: CAIRSGGVRYGYTF

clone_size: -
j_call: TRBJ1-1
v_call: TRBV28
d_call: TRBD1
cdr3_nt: TGTGCCAGCAGTTTATCGCGCAAGGGGACAGGGAGGGCTTTCTTT
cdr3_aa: CASSLSRKGTGRAFF

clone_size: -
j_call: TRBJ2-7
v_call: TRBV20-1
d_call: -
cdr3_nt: TGCAGTGCTAGACCTCCCTACGAGCAGTACTTC
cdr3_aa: CSARPPYEQYF

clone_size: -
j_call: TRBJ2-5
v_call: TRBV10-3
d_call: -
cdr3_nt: TGTGCCGCCTCCAGCACAGATGGTTGGGAGACCCAGTACTTC
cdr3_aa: CAASSTDGWETQYF

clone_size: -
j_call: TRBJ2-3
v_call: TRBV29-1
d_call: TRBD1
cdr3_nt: TGCAGCGTTGGGATTGTGGACAGGGGGTTGACAGATACGCAGTATTTT
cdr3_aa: CSVGIVDRGLTDTQYF

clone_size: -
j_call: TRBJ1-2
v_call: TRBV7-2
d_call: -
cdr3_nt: TGTGCCAGCAGCTTAGGAGGGGGGGAAACGGGCTACACCTTC
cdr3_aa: CASSLGGGETGYTF